This TCR beta chain was sequenced during a study of T cell repertoires in cytomegalovirus infection. This clonotype was observed many times. Its antigen is currently unknown. TCRdb re-analysed the reads in MiXCR, keeping a single row per CDR3 protein. The sample contains about 770,000 distinct CDR3 sequences, about 29% of which appear only once. The sample consisted of cultured CD8+ T cells from PBMCs, taken from culture after CMV antigen stimulation. The receptor's source is a human donor in good health (CMV status not recorded). Some clones in this sample may be carry-over from other donors' samples.

CDR3 residues: CASSLPRSGTGYGYTF. In DNA form, the CDR3 reads TGTGCCAGCAGTCTCCCGCGGAGCGGGACGGGTTATGGCTACACCTTC. The chain is built from TRBV28 and TRBJ1-2, with D possibly being TRBD1 (5 bases). From germline, CDR1 is MDHEN and CDR2 SYDVKM. The CDR3 is 16 residues long. Trimming stripped 5 bases from V and 5 bases from J, with 21 bases between.